The rows below give T cell receptor beta chains drawn from one sample of a study of T cell repertoires in cytomegalovirus infection. For these TCRs, the target antigens are not known. MiXCR was run by TCRdb on the reads, yielding one entry per CDR3 protein. The data contain about 890,000 distinct CDR3 sequences, less than 40% of them seen just once; the ten biggest clones take up more than 12%. Sequencing was performed on cultured CD8+ T cells from PBMCs, taken from culture after CMV antigen stimulation. The receptors shown here come from a human donor in good health (CMV status not recorded). Some clones in this sample may be carry-over from other donors' samples. The CDR3 runs from the conserved cysteine through the conserved F or W. Each record gives: CDR3 DNA, CDR3 protein, D gene, J gene, V gene, clone size. The D gene is left open where the match is weak. Size tells how often a clone was seen (once, few, many) or the class of an expanded clone, and some rows leave it out.

CDR3 DNA: TGCAGCGCCGAAACGGGACAGGGTTTGAACTATGGCTACACCTTC; CDR3 protein: CSAETGQGLNYGYTF; D gene: TRBD1; J gene: TRBJ1-2; V gene: TRBV29-1; clone size: NA
CDR3 DNA: TGTGCCAGCAGTTTGGCCCTAAGGACTAGCGTCTACGAGCAGTACTTC; CDR3 protein: CASSLALRTSVYEQYF; D gene: TRBD2; J gene: TRBJ2-7; V gene: TRBV12-3/TRBV12-4; clone size: NA
CDR3 DNA: TGTGCCAGCAGCTCCGGACTAGCGCCACAAGAGACCCAGTACTTC; CDR3 protein: CASSSGLAPQETQYF; D gene: TRBD2; J gene: TRBJ2-5; V gene: TRBV7-9; clone size: NA
CDR3 DNA: TGTGCCAGCTCACCACCGGGACAGGTTCCCCCCTCTGGAAACACCATATATTTT; CDR3 protein: CASSPPGQVPPSGNTIYF; D gene: TRBD1; J gene: TRBJ1-3; V gene: TRBV18; clone size: NA
CDR3 DNA: TGCAGTGCTTATCTAGCGGTTTCCTACAATGAGCAGTTCTTC; CDR3 protein: CSAYLAVSYNEQFF; D gene: TRBD2; J gene: TRBJ2-1; V gene: TRBV20-1; clone size: NA
CDR3 DNA: TGTGCCAGCAGCGATTCAGGGAGAGGCAATGAGCAGTTCTTC; CDR3 protein: CASSDSGRGNEQFF; D gene: NA; J gene: TRBJ2-1; V gene: TRBV2; clone size: few
CDR3 DNA: TGCGCCAGCAGCCAAGAGGGCGTCGTCGAGGGCTACACCTTC; CDR3 protein: CASSQEGVVEGYTF; D gene: NA; J gene: TRBJ1-2; V gene: TRBV4-1; clone size: NA
CDR3 DNA: TGTGCTAGTGGTTGGACACAGGGGGCGAGCACAGATACGCAGTATTTT; CDR3 protein: CASGWTQGASTDTQYF; D gene: TRBD1; J gene: TRBJ2-3; V gene: TRBV12-5; clone size: NA
CDR3 DNA: TGCGCCAGCAGCTTGGGTTACAGGGAGAATTATTCACCCCTCCACTTT; CDR3 protein: CASSLGYRENYSPLHF; D gene: NA; J gene: TRBJ1-6; V gene: TRBV5-1; clone size: few
CDR3 DNA: TGTGCCAGCAGTTCTTCAGGGGGAGAGGGGCCCTACGAGCAGTACTTC; CDR3 protein: CASSSSGGEGPYEQYF; D gene: TRBD1; J gene: TRBJ2-7; V gene: TRBV6-5; clone size: few
CDR3 DNA: TGTGCCACTACGGAGAACACCGGGGAGCTGTTTTTT; CDR3 protein: CATTENTGELFF; D gene: NA; J gene: TRBJ2-2; V gene: TRBV11-1; clone size: NA
CDR3 DNA: TGCAGCGTTGACGCCAAAAACATTCAGTACTTC; CDR3 protein: CSVDAKNIQYF; D gene: NA; J gene: TRBJ2-4; V gene: TRBV29-1; clone size: NA
CDR3 DNA: TGTGCCAGCAGTTCTGGGGACAGGTACTATGGCTACACCTTC; CDR3 protein: CASSSGDRYYGYTF; D gene: TRBD1; J gene: TRBJ1-2; V gene: TRBV12-3/TRBV12-4; clone size: NA
CDR3 DNA: TGTGCCAGCAGTTTAGATTGGCGTGCCCAGTATTTT; CDR3 protein: CASSLDWRAQYF; D gene: NA; J gene: TRBJ2-3; V gene: TRBV12-3/TRBV12-4; clone size: NA
CDR3 DNA: TGTGCCACCAGTGATTTGTCGACTAGCGGGACGAGGGGGTCAGATACGCAGTATTTT; CDR3 protein: CATSDLSTSGTRGSDTQYF; D gene: TRBD2; J gene: TRBJ2-3; V gene: TRBV24-1; clone size: NA
CDR3 DNA: TGTGCCAGCAGTTACGCGGTTCTCGGGGAGCAGTACTTC; CDR3 protein: CASSYAVLGEQYF; D gene: NA; J gene: TRBJ2-7; V gene: TRBV6-6; clone size: few
CDR3 DNA: TGTGCCAGCGGCTCCCGACTAGCGGGGGGGCAAGAGACCCAGTACTTC; CDR3 protein: CASGSRLAGGQETQYF; D gene: TRBD2; J gene: TRBJ2-5; V gene: TRBV28; clone size: once
CDR3 DNA: TGTGCCAGCAGCTCTGTGGGACAGGGCGCAAACACCGGGGAGCTGTTTTTT; CDR3 protein: CASSSVGQGANTGELFF; D gene: TRBD1; J gene: TRBJ2-2; V gene: TRBV7-8; clone size: many
CDR3 DNA: TGTGGAGGGCAGGGTTGGTACGAGCAGTACTTC; CDR3 protein: CGGQGWYEQYF; D gene: NA; J gene: TRBJ2-7; V gene: TRBV27; clone size: NA
CDR3 DNA: TGTGCCAGCAGCTTAGTCGGACAGGGACTAGATACGCAGTATTTT; CDR3 protein: CASSLVGQGLDTQYF; D gene: TRBD1; J gene: TRBJ2-3; V gene: TRBV11-1; clone size: few
CDR3 DNA: TGTGCCAGCAGTTCCCCGGACAATTATAGCAATCAGCCCCAGCATTTT; CDR3 protein: CASSSPDNYSNQPQHF; D gene: NA; J gene: TRBJ1-5; V gene: TRBV6-6; clone size: few
CDR3 DNA: TGTGACAGTAGATGGGGCAGCCAAGAGACCCAGTACTTC; CDR3 protein: CDSRWGSQETQYF; D gene: NA; J gene: TRBJ2-5; V gene: TRBV19; clone size: NA
CDR3 DNA: TGTGCCAGCAGCTTAAACCAGGGGGCGAAGGGAGAGACCCAGTACTTC; CDR3 protein: CASSLNQGAKGETQYF; D gene: TRBD1; J gene: TRBJ2-5; V gene: TRBV7-2; clone size: many
CDR3 DNA: TGTGCCAGTTCGGCAGGGGGCTGGGCTGAAGCTTTCTTT; CDR3 protein: CASSAGGWAEAFF; D gene: TRBD1; J gene: TRBJ1-1; V gene: TRBV19; clone size: few
CDR3 DNA: TGCGCCAGCAGCTTGGAAGGGGGGCTGGATACGCAGTATTTT; CDR3 protein: CASSLEGGLDTQYF; D gene: NA; J gene: TRBJ2-3; V gene: TRBV5-1; clone size: NA
CDR3 DNA: TGTGCCACCCCCCCTTCCCGGACGGACACAGATACGCAGTATTTT; CDR3 protein: CATPPSRTDTDTQYF; D gene: NA; J gene: TRBJ2-3; V gene: TRBV7-9; clone size: many
CDR3 DNA: TGTGCCAGTAGTATGACAGGTATGAACACTGAAGCTTTCTTT; CDR3 protein: CASSMTGMNTEAFF; D gene: NA; J gene: TRBJ1-1; V gene: TRBV19; clone size: few
CDR3 DNA: TGTGCCAGCAGTGCCCACCAGTGGCCTAGCGGGGCCGAGACCCAGTACTTC; CDR3 protein: CASSAHQWPSGAETQYF; D gene: TRBD2; J gene: TRBJ2-5; V gene: TRBV6-1; clone size: few
CDR3 DNA: TGCAGCGTTGATCTCGGGCAGGAAGAGACCCAGTACTTC; CDR3 protein: CSVDLGQEETQYF; D gene: NA; J gene: TRBJ2-5; V gene: TRBV29-1; clone size: NA
CDR3 DNA: TGTGCCAGCTTACCAGCGTGGCAGCACACTGAAGCTTTCTTT; CDR3 protein: CASLPAWQHTEAFF; D gene: NA; J gene: TRBJ1-1; V gene: TRBV18; clone size: NA
CDR3 DNA: TGTGCCAGCAGCCCGACAGGGGGCGCGGGGGAAAAACTGTTTTTT; CDR3 protein: CASSPTGGAGEKLFF; D gene: TRBD1; J gene: TRBJ1-4; V gene: TRBV7-3; clone size: NA
CDR3 DNA: TGTGCCAGCAGCCTTGCGTTCATGAACACTGAAGCTTTCTTT; CDR3 protein: CASSLAFMNTEAFF; D gene: NA; J gene: TRBJ1-1; V gene: TRBV6-5; clone size: NA